This is a list of T cell receptor beta chains from one sample in a study of vaccination effects on CD4 cells after COVID-19. This table comes from immunoSEQ multiplex PCR, and its TCRdb copy is limited to in-frame clones, with some not included. The table shows 70,000 or so clones, with around 79% occurring only once. The antigens these receptors bind are not known. The source was CD4+ T cells from PBMCs cultured with SARS-CoV-2 spike peptides, collected before COVID-19 vaccination. The receptors were gathered from a human donor who received a COVID-19 vaccine. Both conserved end residues are part of each CDR3. The D gene is left open where the match is weak. A row's size may be missing; if present it is once, few, many or a size class.

TRBD1,TRBV6-6,-,TRBJ1-6,TGTGCCAGCAGTTACAGGCTTGGGACAGGGGGATCAGCCCTCCACTTT,CASSYRLGTGGSALHF
-,TRBV5-6,once,TRBJ2-3,TGTGCCAGCAGCTTGGGACCAAGCACAGATACGCAGTATTTT,CASSLGPSTDTQYF
-,TRBV5-4,once,TRBJ1-2,TGTGCCAGCAGCAACGACCTCTATGGCTACACCTTC,CASSNDLYGYTF
-,TRBV24-1,few,TRBJ1-5,TGTGCCACCAGTGAGTCCGGGACGGACCCCGGTCAGCCCCAGCATTTT,CATSESGTDPGQPQHF
TRBD2,TRBV7-2,-,TRBJ2-5,TGTGCCAGCAGCTCCAGGACTAGCGGGGTGCGGGAGACCCAGTACTTC,CASSSRTSGVRETQYF
TRBD1,TRBV7-9,-,TRBJ1-5,TGTGCCAGCAGCTCCACTATACCGGGACAGGGGTTAAATCAGCCCCAGCATTTT,CASSSTIPGQGLNQPQHF
-,TRBV7-9,-,TRBJ2-3,TGTGCCAGCCGCAAGGGAGATACGCAGTATTTT,CASRKGDTQYF
TRBD1,TRBV11-3,-,TRBJ2-5,TGTGCCAGCAGCTGCTCCGGGACAGGGGCAACAGAGTCGCCGAAAGAGACCCAGTACTTC,CASSCSGTGATESPKETQYF
-,TRBV27,-,TRBJ2-2,TGTGCCAGCAGTTTAGTAGGGTCCAGGGCGGTTGGGGAGCTGTTTTTT,CASSLVGSRAVGELFF
TRBD2,TRBV4-2,-,TRBJ2-2,TGTGCCAGCAGCCAAGCCGGGGGGGGCACCGGGGAGCTGTTTTTT,CASSQAGGGTGELFF
-,TRBV12-3/TRBV12-4,-,TRBJ1-2,TGTGCCAGCAGTTTGAGGGGGGAGGATGGCTACACCTTC,CASSLRGEDGYTF
-,TRBV10-3,-,TRBJ2-5,TGTGCCATCAGTGGTGGAGCACAAGAGACCCAGTACTTC,CAISGGAQETQYF
-,TRBV6-5,-,TRBJ2-5,TGTGCCAGCAGCTGGGCGTTAGGCCCCCGGGAGACCCAGTACTTC,CASSWALGPRETQYF
-,TRBV6-2/TRBV6-3,few,TRBJ1-5,TGTGCCAGCAGTTCTATCAGGGACCACAGCAATCAGCCCCAGCATTTT,CASSSIRDHSNQPQHF
-,TRBV5-6,-,TRBJ2-5,TGTGCCAGCAGCCAGCGCCCGGGCGAGACCCAGTACTTC,CASSQRPGETQYF
-,TRBV7-8,few,TRBJ1-6,TGTGCCAGCAGCTTATTAAGACAGCCTGGTTCACCCCTCCACTTT,CASSLLRQPGSPLHF